This section outlines one TCR beta chain sequence together with its context. Antigen: not known. Since a much larger clone is just one base distant, this may be a read error. A read error is likely, as this CDR3 ends without the conserved phenylalanine or tryptophan. This specimen comes from a study of blood T cells in healthy people across ages. Findings and limits, study-wide: Per-million-T-cell TCR beta diversity fell roughly linearly with age.

Next came a second PCR, run for about 6 to 11 cycles, which used a sample-barcoded 5' primer along with a J-beta primer mix. TCRdb processed the 5' RACE reads anew with MiXCR; each CDR3 protein has one entry. This sample has approximately 800,000 distinct CDR3 sequences, with 46% found just once. V lost 6 bases, J lost 0 bases, and 13 bases lay in between. This CDR3 is 14 amino acids long. Per germline, CDR1 DFQATT and CDR2 SNEGSKA (reference sequence). The material sequenced was blood. This clonotype originated in a man older than 75 in good health. The chain carries TRBV20-1 and TRBJ2-3, with a weak D call TRBD2 (6 bases). This CDR3 reads CSAGGIRSTDTQYV. In nucleotides, the CDR3 is TGCAGTGCCGGAGGGATACGAAGCACAGATACGCAGTATGTT.